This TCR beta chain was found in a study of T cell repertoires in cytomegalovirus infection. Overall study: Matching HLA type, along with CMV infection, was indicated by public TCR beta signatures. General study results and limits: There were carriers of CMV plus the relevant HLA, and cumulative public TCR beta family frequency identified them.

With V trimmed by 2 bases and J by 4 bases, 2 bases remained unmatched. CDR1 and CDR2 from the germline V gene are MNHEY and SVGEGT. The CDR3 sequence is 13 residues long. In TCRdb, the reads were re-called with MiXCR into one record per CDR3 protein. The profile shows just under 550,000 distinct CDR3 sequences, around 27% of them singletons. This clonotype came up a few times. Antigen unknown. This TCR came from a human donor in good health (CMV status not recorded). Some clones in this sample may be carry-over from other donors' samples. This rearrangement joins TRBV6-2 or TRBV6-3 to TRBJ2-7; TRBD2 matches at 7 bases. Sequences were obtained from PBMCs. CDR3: CASSYTGLYEQYF. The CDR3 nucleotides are TGTGCCAGCAGTTACACGGGACTATACGAGCAGTACTTC.